A single sample is the source of the 12 T cell receptor beta chains below, sequenced in a study of long-term antiretroviral therapy in people with HIV. Running of the v3.0 immunoSEQ assay took place at survey level. The protocol was immunoSEQ multiplex PCR, while the TCRdb copy is restricted to in-frame clones and leaves out a portion. In the table there are fewer than 45,000 clones, about 85% of which are singletons. Sequenced material: unsorted PBMCs, taken approximately 2.9 years before starting antiretroviral therapy. The receptors were gathered from a woman in her thirties with HIV.

This rearrangement joins TRBV4-1 to TRBJ1-1; no reliable D call. V lost 2 bases, J lost 8 bases, and 12 bases lay in between. Germline V gene sequence: CDR1 MGHRA, CDR2 YSYEKL. This CDR3 has 13 residues. The CDR3, as DNA: TGCGCCAGCAGCCAAAGGGTGACCGAAGAAGCTTTCTTT. Translated, it gives CASSQRVTEEAFF.

V usage is TRBV6-1 and J usage is TRBJ2-3, with D perhaps TRBD2 (6 bases). The V and J ends lost 6 bases and 1 base respectively, with 14 bases between them. The CDR3 covers 15 residues. Per the germline V gene, CDR1 is MNHNS and CDR2 is SASEGT. The CDR3 DNA reads as TGTGCCAGCAGCACCTCGGGGGTTGGCACAGATACGCAGTATTTT. It specifies CASSTSGVGTDTQYF.

The gene calls are TRBV6-1 and TRBJ1-5; TRBD1 agrees at 9 bases. With V trimmed by 6 bases and J by 8 bases, 8 bases remained unmatched. Germline V gene data show CDR1 as MNHNS and CDR2 as SASEGT. The CDR3 extends over 14 amino acids. CDR3 coding DNA: TGTGCCAGCAGCACAGGACAGGGGCGGGAGCCCCAGCATTTT. Its protein product is CASSTGQGREPQHF.

The chain has TRBV4-2 and TRBJ1-2; the D gene is possibly TRBD1 (5 bases). Germline V gene lookup returns CDR1 LGHNA and CDR2 YNFKEQ. The ends were cut back, 4 bases at V and 4 bases at J, with 16 bases in the middle. The CDR3 has 15 residues. In nucleotides, the CDR3 is TGTGCCAGCAGCCCGGGCTCAGGGTCCGCCTATGGCTACACCTTC. Its translation: CASSPGSGSAYGYTF.

V and J are TRBV7-3 and TRBJ2-6; D is undetermined. The CDR3 runs 17 residues. The germline V gene has CDR1 SGHTA and CDR2 FQGTGA. Trimming took off 2 bases at V and 0 bases at J, with 11 bases between the two ends. In nucleotides, the CDR3 is TGTGCCAGCAGCTTAGAAGGCGGTCTCTCTGGGGCCAACGTCCTGACTTTC. Its protein product is CASSLEGGLSGANVLTF.

The chain couples TRBV2 to TRBJ1-4, with 7 nucleotides matching TRBD1. The germline V gene has CDR1 SNHLY and CDR2 FYNNEI. This CDR3 is built from 13 residues. V lost 6 bases to trimming and J lost 7 bases; unmatched junction nucleotides: 5. CDR3 in amino acids: CASRKTGPEKLFF. The CDR3 region has the DNA TGTGCCAGCAGGAAGACAGGGCCTGAAAAACTGTTTTTT. The complete variable domain, with remaining parts taken from reference TRBV2 and TRBJ1-4, reads EPEVTQTPSHQVTQMGQEVILRCVPISNHLYFYWYRQILGQKVEFLVSFYNNEISEKSEIFDDQFSVERPDGSNFTLKIRSTKLEDSAMYFCASRKTGPEKLFFGSGTQLSVL.

In regard to this clone: It is unclear where the CDR3 begins or ends on the DNA, so no DNA is shown, and the CDR3 is as TCRdb lists it. The chain recombines TRBV6-6 with TRBJ1-3; TRBD1, as called in the table, went unchecked against the DNA. Termini included, the CDR3 measures 15 amino acids. Per germline, CDR1 MNHNY and CDR2 SVGAGI (reference sequence). The CDR3 loop reads CATSSGQGWGNTIYF.

V usage is TRBV10-3 and J usage is TRBJ2-3; TRBD2 matches 12 bases. Trimming took 8 bases from V and 2 from J; bases not matched to a gene: 5. The germline gives CDR1 ENHRY, CDR2 SYGVKD. The CDR3 loop spans 15 amino acids. This CDR3 is CAISWTSGDTDTQYF. The CDR3 DNA is TGTGCCATCTCATGGACTAGCGGGGACACAGATACGCAGTATTTT.

The chain recombines TRBV25-1 with TRBJ2-3, with TRBD1 matching 9 bases. J gave up 4 bases and V 3 bases, and 8 bases lay outside the gene matches. The CDR3 has 16 residues. Germline CDR1 is MGHDK and CDR2 is SYGVNS. The CDR3 coding sequence is TGTGCCAGCAGTGACTCCCCGGGACAGGGTCCAGATACGCAGTATTTT. The encoded protein is CASSDSPGQGPDTQYF.

The chain recombines TRBV4-2 with TRBJ2-7; D gene ambiguous. The ends were cut back, 1 base at V and 3 bases at J, with 7 bases in the middle. The CDR3 is made up of 13 amino acids. Looked up from germline, CDR1 is LGHNA and CDR2 is YNFKEQ. The CDR3 DNA follows: TGTGCCAGCAGCCAAGGCAGAAACTACGAGCAGTACTTC. Amino acids: CASSQGRNYEQYF.

The J gene is TRBJ2-5, the V gene TRBV27; TRBD2 matches 8 bases. The CDR3 length is 14 residues. V lost 4 bases, J lost 5 bases, and 6 bases stayed unmatched. Germline-derived CDR1 and CDR2 are MNHEY and SMNVEV (reference sequence). The CDR3 protein is CASSSGGWGETQYF. The CDR3 nucleotides are TGTGCCAGCAGTTCGGGGGGGTGGGGTGAGACCCAGTACTTC.

This chain joins TRBV9 and TRBJ1-1; D ambiguous. V was cut by 0 bases and J by 11 bases, with 20 bases left in between. The V gene's germline CDR1 is SGDLS and CDR2 YYNGEE. The CDR3 runs to 15 residues. The chain's CDR3 is CASSVAQDGTPRAFF. The CDR3 DNA follows: TGTGCCAGCAGCGTAGCCCAGGACGGTACCCCGAGGGCTTTCTTT.